This section outlines one TCR beta chain sequence together with its context. As yet, its antigen is unknown. Extraction and reverse transcription of RNA yielded cDNA as the sequencing template. The repertoire was sequenced with immunoSEQ multiplex PCR; TCRdb's copy has only in-frame clones and lacks some. The sample gives roughly 60,000 clones, 35% to 55% of which show up once; roughly 22% is in the top ten. This entry comes from a study of CD8+ T cells in alopecia areata. Study context: After 6 to 18 months of tofacitinib, follow-up continued 6 months off drug. The study's findings and limits: One nonresponder leaves baseline CD8+ expansion's link to response uncertain. Scalp sample data also include resident alphabeta T cells from normal skin.

Treatment noted: oral pan-JAK inhibitor, 5-10 mg twice daily. The CDR3 length is 14 residues. In germline, CDR1 is GTSNPN, CDR2 SVGIG (reference sequence). V lost 4 bases and J lost 6, with 15 bases in between. The TCR originated in a human donor with alopecia areata. The source material was CD8+ T cells sorted from blood, sampled between weeks 36 and 40, from a patient treated with tofacitinib. The gene calls are TRBV30 and TRBJ2-2; D is possibly TRBD2 (5 bases). The CDR3 loop reads CAWTPGIRAGELFF. Here the CDR3 DNA reads TGTGCCTGGACCCCCGGGATTCGGGCCGGGGAGCTGTTTTTT.